The clone carrying this T cell receptor beta chain has only a few counts. The data originate from a study of OX40 agonist ivuxolimab in advanced cancers. About the study: Patients enrolled in dose escalation were diagnosed with hepatocellular carcinoma, melanoma, renal cell or head and neck cancer.

Profiling relied on immunoSEQ multiplex PCR, and the TCRdb table lists in-frame clones only, not all of them. The sample records about 48,000 clones, 85% to 90% being singletons. This CDR3 region has 16 residues. V was trimmed by 1 base and J by 3 bases, leaving 15 bases between them. CDR1 and CDR2 (germline): MGHRA, YSYEKL. The receptor was isolated from an adult with an advanced solid tumor such as melanoma, head and neck, liver or kidney cancer. The rearrangement links TRBV4-1 to TRBJ1-2; maybe TRBD1 (6 bases). The material was CD4+ or CD8+ T cells sorted from blood, obtained in a trial of the OX40 agonist ivuxolimab. The CDR3 coding sequence is TGCGCCAGCAGCCAAGTGGGGGCGGGGCTCGACTATGGCTACACCTTC. As protein: CASSQVGAGLDYGYTF.